What follows are 27 T cell receptor beta chains derived from one specimen sequenced in a study of identical twins. MiXCR was run by TCRdb on the 5' RACE reads, yielding one entry per CDR3 protein. Here the sample spans about 210,000 distinct CDR3 sequences, roughly a tenth being singletons. The sequencing sample was made of memory (CD45RO+) T cells sorted from blood. The receptors stem from a woman aged 18-29 years in good health.

The rearrangement joins TRBV7-9 to TRBJ2-1, with 12 positions matching TRBD2. Germline CDR1 is SEHNR and CDR2 is FQNEAQ (reference sequence). The CDR3 covers 16 residues. Germline trimming cut 5 bases from V and 8 bases from J; bases unmatched to any gene: 10. The DNA of the CDR3 is TGTGCCAGCAGCCTGCAGACTAGCGGGAGAGTCGATGAGCAGTTCTTC. It codes for CASSLQTSGRVDEQFF.

This clonotype was recorded at least ten times. The chain carries TRBV10-2 and TRBJ2-1, with a weak D call TRBD2 (7 bases). The germline V gene has CDR1 WSHSY and CDR2 SAAADI. There are 15 residues in the CDR3. The V gene lost 7 bases and the J gene lost 6 bases, with 19 bases spanning the gap. The CDR3 nucleotides read TGCGCCAGCAAAATTGACGGGGGGCCCCTCAATGAGCAGTTCTTC. This codes for CASKIDGGPLNEQFF.

The chain joins TRBV5-4 to TRBJ1-2; D uncertain. There are 11 residues in the CDR3. Germline CDR1 reads SGHNT; CDR2 reads YYREEE (reference sequence). The germline V and J ends were trimmed by 0 bases and 8 bases, with 5 bases remaining between them. The DNA of the CDR3 is TGTGCCAGCAGCTTGGGTAACGGCTACACCTTC. This codes for CASSLGNGYTF.

The CDR3 here is CASSSQGAISGANVLTF. The CDR3 DNA sequence: TGTGCCAGCAGTTCACAGGGGGCTATTTCTGGGGCCAACGTCCTGACTTTC. The rearrangement joins TRBV25-1 to TRBJ2-6; 9 positions match TRBD1. The J segment lost 1 base and the V segment lost 5 bases, leaving 6 bases of the junction unmatched. Looked up from germline, CDR1 is MGHDK and CDR2 is SYGVNS. This CDR3 comprises 17 residues.

This clonotype was seen a handful of times. CDR3 residues: CASSEPSSGAGYTF. Here the CDR3 DNA reads TGCGCCAGCAGCGAACCAAGCTCAGGGGCTGGCTACACCTTC. The chain carries TRBV5-1 and TRBJ1-2; possibly TRBD1 for D (6 bases). This CDR3 contains 14 residues. Germline lookup yields CDR1 SGHRS and CDR2 YFSETQ. Trimming shortened V by 4 bases and J by 7 bases, and 17 bases separated the two germline ends.

This clonotype was recorded a few times. This sequence joins TRBV5-1 and TRBJ2-7; a weak D match, TRBD1 (5 bases). Germline loops: CDR1 SGHRS, CDR2 YFSETQ. The ends were cut back, 2 bases at V and 2 bases at J, with 11 bases in the middle. The CDR3 runs 14 residues. CDR3 sequence reads: CASSLFDSTYEQYF. CDR3 DNA: TGCGCCAGCAGCTTATTCGACAGTACCTACGAGCAGTACTTC.

This clonotype was seen more than once but under ten times. This chain connects TRBV2 to TRBJ1-1; D is possibly TRBD1 (5 bases). CDR1 and CDR2 from the germline V gene are SNHLY and FYNNEI. The CDR3 extends over 12 amino acids. The V gene lost 8 bases and the J gene lost 7 bases, with 14 bases spanning the gap. CDR3 protein: CASWGEGFEAFF. The CDR3 nucleotides are TGTGCCAGCTGGGGGGAAGGGTTTGAAGCTTTCTTT. Combining the CDR3 with reference TRBV2 and TRBJ1-1 gives the whole variable domain EPEVTQTPSHQVTQMGQEVILRCVPISNHLYFYWYRQILGQKVEFLVSFYNNEISEKSEIFDDQFSVERPDGSNFTLKIRSTKLEDSAMYFCASWGEGFEAFFGQGTRLTVV.

This clonotype was seen repeatedly, ten times or more. The CDR3 DNA follows: TGCAGTGCCACGAACCCCCAGACAGGGACAGATACGCAGTATTTT. Its protein product is CSATNPQTGTDTQYF. This chain links TRBV20-1 with TRBJ2-3; TRBD1 matches 7 bases. Germline trimming cut 6 bases from V and 3 bases from J; bases unmatched to any gene: 12. The germline V gene has CDR1 DFQATT and CDR2 SNEGSKA (reference sequence). The CDR3 runs to 15 residues.

The table lists this clonotype with many counts. The V and J genes are TRBV28 and TRBJ1-2; D is ambiguous. The length of the CDR3 is 16 residues. The V end lost 4 bases, the J end lost 0 bases, and 15 bases lay between the germline ends. CDR1 is MDHEN and CDR2 is SYDVKM in the germline V gene. CDR3 residues: CASSSHGQTPNYGYTF. Written as DNA, the CDR3 is TGTGCCAGCAGTTCCCATGGGCAGACCCCTAACTATGGCTACACCTTC.

This clonotype occurred many times. This chain links TRBV10-3 with TRBJ2-1, with D tentatively TRBD2 (6 bases). Germline lookup yields CDR1 ENHRY and CDR2 SYGVKD. The CDR3 runs to 15 residues. Trimming took off 2 bases at V and 3 bases at J, with 11 bases between the two ends. CDR3: CAISETGAGYNEQFF. The CDR3 nucleotides are TGTGCCATCAGTGAGACGGGAGCAGGCTACAATGAGCAGTTCTTC.

This chain links TRBV20-1 with TRBJ2-7; D possibly matches TRBD1 or TRBD2 (5 bases each). The germline V gene has CDR1 DFQATT and CDR2 SNEGSKA (reference sequence). Trimming took off 3 bases at V and 3 bases at J, with 12 bases between the two ends. CDR3 length: 13 residues. CDR3 sequence: CSASRRDLYEQYF. DNA of the CDR3: TGCAGTGCTAGCCGACGGGACCTCTACGAGCAGTACTTC.

The gene calls are TRBV12-3 or TRBV12-4 and TRBJ2-3, with 7 nucleotides matching TRBD2. Trimming at V came to 6 bases and at J to 4 bases, leaving 13 bases not matched to a gene. CDR3 size: 16 residues. CDR3 in DNA: TGTGCCAGCAGGCCAAGGGCAGGGACTACGGCAGATACGCAGTATTTT. Its protein is CASRPRAGTTADTQYF.

This chain uses TRBV5-1 with TRBJ1-1, with D hard to call. Germline CDR1 reads SGHRS; CDR2 reads YFSETQ. Trimming cost V 2 bases and J 3 bases, with 11 bases left between them. The CDR3 runs to 14 residues. The CDR3, as DNA: TGCGCCAGCAGCTTTCAGTCATTCGACACTGAAGCTTTCTTT. It specifies CASSFQSFDTEAFF.

The sample holds a few counts of this clonotype. This chain uses TRBV20-1 with TRBJ2-7, with D perhaps matching TRBD1 (6 bases). Trimming cost V 2 bases and J 6 bases, with 8 bases left between them. The CDR3 totals 11 residues. Germline-derived CDR1 and CDR2 are DFQATT and SNEGSKA (reference sequence). CDR3 nucleotides: TGCAGTGCTAGACAGGGGTTCGAGCAGTACTTC. This translates into CSARQGFEQYF.

This clonotype was detected only a few times. The rearrangement uses TRBV5-8 and TRBJ2-3; 8 positions match TRBD2. V was clipped by 10 bases and J by 2 bases; unmatched bases: 6. CDR1 SGHTS and CDR2 YDEGEE come from the germline V gene. The CDR3 consists of 13 residues. The CDR3 here is CASGRGDTDTQYF. In DNA form, the CDR3 reads TGTGCCTCGGGGCGGGGGGACACAGATACGCAGTATTTT.

The rearrangement uses TRBV29-1 and TRBJ1-1; D perhaps matches TRBD1 (5 bases). V was pared by 3 bases and J by 1 base, with 9 bases between. Looked up from germline, CDR1 is SQVTM and CDR2 is ANQGSEA. The CDR3 totals 13 residues. CDR3 residues: CSVEFQGNTEAFF. The CDR3 nucleotides read TGCAGCGTTGAGTTTCAGGGGAACACTGAAGCTTTCTTT.

This clonotype was recorded many times. The chain carries TRBV12-3 or TRBV12-4 and TRBJ2-7, with 8 bases identical to TRBD1. This CDR3 contains 15 residues. V trimming: 6 bases; J trimming: 4 bases; junction bases outside the gene matches: 11. CDR3 protein: CASSDDRGVGYEQYF. The CDR3 DNA follows: TGTGCCAGCAGCGACGACAGGGGAGTGGGTTACGAGCAGTACTTC.

The chain has TRBV12-3 or TRBV12-4 and TRBJ2-3; 11 nucleotides align to TRBD2. The CDR3 is 17 residues long. The trim removed 5 bases at V and 2 bases at J, leaving 9 bases unmatched. CDR3 in DNA: TGTGCCAGCAGTCCACCCACTAGCGGGGGACCCACAGATACGCAGTATTTT. Amino acid sequence: CASSPPTSGGPTDTQYF.

V usage is TRBV10-3 and J usage is TRBJ2-3; D not certain. The ends were cut back, 7 bases at V and 1 base at J, with 9 bases in the middle. CDR1 and CDR2 from the germline V gene are ENHRY and SYGVKD. This CDR3 spans 13 amino acids. The CDR3: CAIMARGTDTQYF. CDR3 nucleotides: TGTGCCATCATGGCAAGGGGCACAGATACGCAGTATTTT.

V usage is TRBV12-3 or TRBV12-4 and J usage is TRBJ2-1; D is unresolved. Trimming removed 0 bases at V and 11 bases at J, with 8 bases between. The CDR3 extends over 12 amino acids. The CDR3, as DNA: TGTGCCAGCAGTTTAGCGCGAAGCAAGCAGTTCTTC. Its translation is CASSLARSKQFF.

The V and J genes are TRBV12-3 or TRBV12-4 and TRBJ2-7; D is ambiguous. With 4 bases removed from V and 0 bases from J, the gap between germline ends came to 13 bases. The CDR3 consists of 15 residues. The CDR3 DNA reads as TGTGCCAGCAGTTATGCAGCCAGGAGCTCCTACGAGCAGTACTTC. Translated, it gives CASSYAARSSYEQYF.

A few counts support this clonotype. The gene calls are TRBV10-3 and TRBJ1-6; D not certain. The V gene lost 4 bases and the J gene lost 8 bases, with 6 bases spanning the gap. CDR1 is ENHRY and CDR2 is SYGVKD in the germline V gene. This CDR3 contains 12 residues. For the CDR3, the DNA is TGTGCCATCAGTGTCAACGATTCACCCCTCCACTTT. Translation gives CAISVNDSPLHF.

This clonotype was seen ten or more times. The J gene is TRBJ1-1, the V gene TRBV11-2; D is ambiguous. CDR3 length equals 13 residues. V was shortened by 2 bases and J by 2 bases, with 6 bases between the two germline ends. Looked up from germline, CDR1 is SGHAT and CDR2 is FQNNGV. CDR3 coding DNA: TGTGCCAGCAGCTTATCACCTAACACTGAAGCTTTCTTT. Translating it yields CASSLSPNTEAFF.

The genes are TRBV14 and TRBJ2-7; either TRBD1 or TRBD2 may supply D (5 bases each). The germline V and J ends were trimmed by 5 bases and 4 bases, with 15 bases remaining between them. From germline, CDR1 is SGHDN and CDR2 FVKESK. This CDR3 region has 14 residues. CDR3: CASSSRRGAYEQYF. CDR3 DNA sequence: TGTGCCAGCAGCTCCCGCCGAGGGGCGTACGAGCAGTACTTC.

This clonotype was found a few times. This rearrangement joins TRBV5-1 to TRBJ1-4, with a possible D match to TRBD1 (6 bases). Germline V gives CDR1 SGHRS, CDR2 YFSETQ. The CDR3 runs to 14 residues. The ends were cut back, 3 bases at V and 8 bases at J, with 14 bases in the middle. As DNA, the CDR3 is TGCGCCAGCAGCTCCGGACAGTCAGCGGAAAAACTGTTTTTT. Protein product: CASSSGQSAEKLFF.

The sample holds a few counts of this clonotype. This chain links TRBV20-1 with TRBJ2-7; D remains unclear. Trimming left V 0 bases short and J 0 bases short, with 15 bases between. The CDR3 sequence is 16 residues long. The germline gives CDR1 DFQATT, CDR2 SNEGSKA (reference sequence). CDR3: CSARDLNALSSYEQYF. The CDR3 bases are TGCAGTGCTAGAGATCTTAACGCGTTGAGCTCCTACGAGCAGTACTTC.

This clonotype was counted only a few times. The chain is built from TRBV20-1 and TRBJ2-7, with 8 positions matching TRBD1. V dropped 6 bases and J dropped 5; count of bases not matched to a gene: 9. Germline lookup yields CDR1 DFQATT and CDR2 SNEGSKA (reference sequence). The CDR3 loop spans 13 amino acids. The CDR3 nucleotides are TGCAGTGCATCGACAGGGACAGGTCACGAGCAGTACTTC. It translates to CSASTGTGHEQYF.